Below, 2 T cell receptor beta chains from the same sample are listed, as sequenced in a study of T-cell reconstitution after alpha-beta-depleted transplantation in children. During its preparation, the TCRbeta library received unique molecular identifiers. One entry per CDR3 protein, called by TCRdb with MiXCR from the PCR reads. Counted here are fewer than 550,000 distinct CDR3 sequences, roughly 11% occurring once; the ten biggest clones make up approximately 5%. The source material was PBMCs from the stem cell graft donor, sampled from the stem cell graft. The receptors were gathered from a human donor who donated a stem cell graft to a child with acute myeloid leukemia.

This clonotype appeared a few times. The CDR3 nucleotides read TGCAGCGTCCTCCTTATGAGGGGAGTGGGTGAAAAACTGTTTTTT. This gives the protein CSVLLMRGVGEKLFF. This chain connects TRBV29-1 to TRBJ1-4, with D possibly matching TRBD1 (5 bases). CDR1 and CDR2 from the germline V gene are SQVTM and ANQGSEA. The CDR3 totals 15 residues. The V and J ends lost 6 bases and 7 bases respectively, with 21 bases between them.

At least ten counts were recorded for this clonotype. V and J are TRBV4-3 and TRBJ1-2; 8 bases line up with TRBD1. The CDR3 contains 16 residues. The V segment lost 0 bases and the J segment 5 bases; nucleotides outside the gene matches: 8. Looked up from germline, CDR1 is LGHNA and CDR2 is YSLEER. The CDR3 bases are TGCGCCAGCAGCCAAGATCGGACAGGGACGGTGTATGGCTACACCTTC. Translation gives CASSQDRTGTVYGYTF.